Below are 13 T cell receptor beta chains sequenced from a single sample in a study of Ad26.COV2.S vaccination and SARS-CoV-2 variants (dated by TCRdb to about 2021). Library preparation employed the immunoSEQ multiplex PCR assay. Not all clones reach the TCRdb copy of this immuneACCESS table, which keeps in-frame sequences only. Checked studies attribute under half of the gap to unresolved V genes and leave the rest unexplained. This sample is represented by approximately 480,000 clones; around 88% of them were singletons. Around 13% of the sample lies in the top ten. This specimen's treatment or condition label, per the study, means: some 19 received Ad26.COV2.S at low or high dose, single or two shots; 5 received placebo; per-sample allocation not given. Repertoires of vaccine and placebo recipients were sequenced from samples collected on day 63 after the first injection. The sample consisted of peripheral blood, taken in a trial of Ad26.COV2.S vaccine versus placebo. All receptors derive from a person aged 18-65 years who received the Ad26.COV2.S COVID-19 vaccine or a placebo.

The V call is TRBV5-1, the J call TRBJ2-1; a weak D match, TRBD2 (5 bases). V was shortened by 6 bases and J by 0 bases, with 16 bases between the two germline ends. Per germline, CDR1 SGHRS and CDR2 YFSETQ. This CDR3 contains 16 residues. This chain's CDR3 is CASTFSSGLSYNEQFF. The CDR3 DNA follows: TGCGCCAGCACCTTTTCCAGCGGCCTCTCCTACAATGAGCAGTTCTTC.

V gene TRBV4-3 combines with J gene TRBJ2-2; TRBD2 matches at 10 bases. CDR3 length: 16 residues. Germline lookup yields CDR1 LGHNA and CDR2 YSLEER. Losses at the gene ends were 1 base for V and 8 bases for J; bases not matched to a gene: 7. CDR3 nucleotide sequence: TGCGCCAGCAGCCAAGCCAGCGGGAGGGCCAATGGGGAGCTGTTTTTT. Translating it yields CASSQASGRANGELFF.

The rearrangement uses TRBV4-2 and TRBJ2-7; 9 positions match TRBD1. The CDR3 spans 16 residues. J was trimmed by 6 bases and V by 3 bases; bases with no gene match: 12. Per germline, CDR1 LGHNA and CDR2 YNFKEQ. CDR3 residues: CASSQNGGQGLIEQYF. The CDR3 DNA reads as TGTGCCAGCAGCCAGAATGGGGGACAGGGATTGATCGAGCAGTACTTC.

The CDR3 coding sequence is TGTGCCAGCAGCTTACAATCCCCGTCCTACAATGAGCAGTTCTTC. Protein product: CASSLQSPSYNEQFF. The V gene is TRBV7-3, the J gene TRBJ2-1; no reliable D call. CDR3 length: 15 amino acids. Trimming took off 2 bases at V and 1 base at J, with 9 bases between the two ends. Per germline, CDR1 SGHTA and CDR2 FQGTGA.

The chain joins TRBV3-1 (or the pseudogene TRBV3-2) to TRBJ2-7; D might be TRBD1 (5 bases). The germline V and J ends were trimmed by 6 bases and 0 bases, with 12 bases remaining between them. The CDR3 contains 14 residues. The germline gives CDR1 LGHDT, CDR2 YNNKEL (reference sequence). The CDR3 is CASSSGINSYEQYF. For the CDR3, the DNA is TGTGCCAGCAGTTCAGGGATCAACTCCTACGAGCAGTACTTC.

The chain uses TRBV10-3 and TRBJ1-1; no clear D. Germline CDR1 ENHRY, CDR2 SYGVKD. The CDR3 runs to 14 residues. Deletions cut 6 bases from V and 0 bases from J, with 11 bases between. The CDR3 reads CAISASGMNTEAFF. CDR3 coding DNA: TGTGCCATCAGCGCATCCGGGATGAACACTGAAGCTTTCTTT.

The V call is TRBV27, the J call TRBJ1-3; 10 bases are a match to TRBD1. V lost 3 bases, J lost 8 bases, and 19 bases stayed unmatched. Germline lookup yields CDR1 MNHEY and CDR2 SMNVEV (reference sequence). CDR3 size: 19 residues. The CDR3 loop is CASSFPRTGTGAILDTIYF. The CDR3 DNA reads TGTGCCAGCAGTTTCCCACGTACCGGGACAGGGGCCATCTTGGACACCATATATTTT.

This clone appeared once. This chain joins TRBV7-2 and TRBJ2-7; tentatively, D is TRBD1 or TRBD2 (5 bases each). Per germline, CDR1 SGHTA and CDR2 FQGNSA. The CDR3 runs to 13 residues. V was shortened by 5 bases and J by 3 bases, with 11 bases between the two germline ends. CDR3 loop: CASSPPGLYEQYF. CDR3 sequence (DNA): TGTGCCAGCAGCCCCCCGGGGCTCTACGAGCAGTACTTC.

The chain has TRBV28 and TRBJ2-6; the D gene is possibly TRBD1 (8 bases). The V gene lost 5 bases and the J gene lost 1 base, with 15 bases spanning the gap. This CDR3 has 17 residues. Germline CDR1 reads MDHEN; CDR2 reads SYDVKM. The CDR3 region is CASSPGQGLSGANVLTF. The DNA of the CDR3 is TGTGCCAGCAGTCCAGGACAGGGACTATCTGGGGCCAACGTCCTGACTTTC.

CDR3 in amino acids: CASSYGGRLSNQPQHF. The CDR3 region has the DNA TGTGCCAGCAGTTACGGGGGAAGACTTAGCAATCAGCCCCAGCATTTT. This chain links TRBV6-2 or TRBV6-3 with TRBJ1-5, with D tentatively TRBD1 (5 bases). Germline V gene data show CDR1 as MNHEY and CDR2 as SVGEGT. The CDR3 extends over 16 amino acids. V lost 2 bases and J 0 bases, leaving 11 bases between the germline ends.

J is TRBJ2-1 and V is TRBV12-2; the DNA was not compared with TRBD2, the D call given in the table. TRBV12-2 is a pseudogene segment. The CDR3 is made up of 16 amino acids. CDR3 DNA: TGTGCAAGTCGCTTTCACCTAGCGGGAGCCAACAATGAGCAGTTCTTC. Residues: CASRFHLAGANNEQFF.

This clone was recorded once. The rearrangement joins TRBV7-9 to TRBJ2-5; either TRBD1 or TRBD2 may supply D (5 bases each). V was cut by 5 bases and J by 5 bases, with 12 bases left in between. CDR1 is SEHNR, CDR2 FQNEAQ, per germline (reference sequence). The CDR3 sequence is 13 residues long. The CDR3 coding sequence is TGTGCCAGCAGCAGGGGAGTGGGGGAGACCCAGTACTTC. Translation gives CASSRGVGETQYF.

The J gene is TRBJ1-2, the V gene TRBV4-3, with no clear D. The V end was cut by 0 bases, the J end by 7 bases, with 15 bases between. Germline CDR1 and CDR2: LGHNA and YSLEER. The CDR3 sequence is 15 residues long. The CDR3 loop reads CASSQDLGGVFGYTF. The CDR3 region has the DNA TGCGCCAGCAGCCAAGATCTGGGCGGCGTATTTGGCTACACCTTC.